A single sample is the source of the 26 T cell receptor beta chains below, sequenced in a study of blood T cell repertoires in COVID-19. TCRdb keeps only in-frame clones here, not all; method: immunoSEQ multiplex PCR. The sample has hundreds of thousands of clones; around 88% are singletons. Sequencing was carried out using peripheral blood. These TCRs come from a woman aged 70-85 years with COVID-19, enrolled during active disease.

This sequence joins TRBV30 and TRBJ1-1; 7 bases agree with TRBD1. Losses at the gene ends were 5 bases for V and 6 bases for J; bases not matched to a gene: 6. Germline V gene lookup returns CDR1 GTSNPN and CDR2 SVGIG (reference sequence). The CDR3 covers 12 residues. The CDR3 spells CAWEGAGPEAFF. The CDR3 nucleotides are TGTGCCTGGGAGGGGGCCGGTCCTGAAGCTTTCTTT. The full variable domain, rest sourced from reference TRBV30 and TRBJ1-1, is SQTIHQWPATLVQPVGSPLSLECTVEGTSNPNLYWYRQAAGRGLQLLFYSVGIGQISSEVPQNLSASRPQDRQFILSSKKLLLSDSGFYLCAWEGAGPEAFFGQGTRLTVV.

V usage is TRBV3-1 (or the pseudogene TRBV3-2) and J usage is TRBJ2-3; 8 bases line up with TRBD2. Germline CDR1 LGHDT, CDR2 YNNKEL (reference sequence). After removal of 1 base from V and 6 bases from J, the junction contained 6 bases not matched to a gene. This CDR3 has 15 amino acids. The CDR3 region is CASSQVSSGGDTQYF. DNA for the CDR3: TGTGCCAGCAGCCAAGTTTCGAGCGGGGGCGATACGCAGTATTTT.

This sequence joins TRBV9 and TRBJ2-7; 12 bases map to TRBD1. Germline V gene data show CDR1 as SGDLS and CDR2 as YYNGEE. V lost 3 bases, J lost 5 bases, and 9 bases stayed unmatched. CDR3 size: 16 residues. The CDR3 loop reads CASSAHTGTGGNEQYF. The CDR3 DNA follows: TGTGCCAGCAGCGCTCACACCGGGACAGGGGGCAACGAGCAGTACTTC.

The J gene is TRBJ2-7, the V gene TRBV28; the match to TRBD1 covers 10 bases. Germline V lookup: CDR1 MDHEN, CDR2 SYDVKM. This CDR3 spans 12 amino acids. Germline trimming cut 8 bases from V and 6 bases from J; bases unmatched to any gene: 4. In nucleotides, the CDR3 is TGTGCCAGCCGGGACAGGGGCAGCGAGCAGTACTTC. Its protein product is CASRDRGSEQYF.

J is TRBJ2-2 and V is TRBV19; tentatively, D is TRBD2 (6 bases). Germline CDR1 and CDR2: LNHDA and SQIVND (reference sequence). The CDR3 sequence is 17 residues long. V lost 3 bases and J lost 7, with 21 bases in between. CDR3 DNA: TGTGCCAGTAGTATTCGCTATTCCTTTGAAGCGGGCGGGGAGCTGTTTTTT. As protein: CASSIRYSFEAGGELFF.

The chain recombines TRBV4-1 with TRBJ2-2, with D tentatively TRBD1 (5 bases). The germline V gene has CDR1 MGHRA and CDR2 YSYEKL. The CDR3 is 14 residues long. V was pared by 0 bases and J by 5 bases, with 7 bases between. CDR3 in DNA: TGCGCCAGCAGCCAAGATAGGGGAACCGGGGAGCTGTTTTTT. Translation gives CASSQDRGTGELFF.

In DNA, the CDR3 is TGTGCCAGCAGCCAAGAATTAGCGGGGGGGCGTTCCTACGAGCAGTACTTC. Residues: CASSQELAGGRSYEQYF. This chain links TRBV3-1 (or the pseudogene TRBV3-2) with TRBJ2-7; 11 bases are a match to TRBD2. The J segment lost 1 base and the V segment lost 0 bases, leaving 5 bases of the junction unmatched. The CDR3 length is 17 residues. CDR1 and CDR2 (germline): LGHDT, YNNKEL (reference sequence).

V gene TRBV5-4 combines with J gene TRBJ1-1; 7 nucleotides align to TRBD1. Germline V gene lookup returns CDR1 SGHNT and CDR2 YYREEE (reference sequence). With V trimmed by 0 bases and J by 3 bases, 5 bases remained unmatched. The CDR3 is 15 amino acids. CDR3: CASSLDRGPYTEAFF. CDR3 DNA: TGTGCCAGCAGCTTGGACAGGGGCCCTTACACTGAAGCTTTCTTT.

This chain connects TRBV7-2 to TRBJ2-1; 9 bases agree with TRBD2. Trimming removed 1 base from V and 4 bases from J; junction bases left unmatched: 2. CDR1 SGHTA and CDR2 FQGNSA come from the germline V gene. This CDR3 comprises 15 residues. The DNA of the CDR3 is TGTGCCAGCAGCTTAGGCGGGGGGGCTTACAATGAGCAGTTCTTC. Translation: CASSLGGGAYNEQFF.

The J gene is TRBJ2-3, the V gene TRBV20-1, with TRBD1 as a possible D gene (7 bases). V lost 6 bases, J lost 15 bases, and 19 bases lay in between. The CDR3 length is 11 residues. In germline, CDR1 is DFQATT, CDR2 SNEGSKA (reference sequence). CDR3 coding DNA: TGCAGTGCGCGGGACAGCCGAACACAATATTTT. It yields the protein CSARDSRTQYF.

V is TRBV9 and J is TRBJ2-4, with TRBD1 as a possible D gene (6 bases). Germline values: CDR1 SGDLS, CDR2 YYNGEE. V dropped 0 bases and J dropped 8 bases, with 12 bases sitting between them. This CDR3 spans 14 amino acids. As DNA, the CDR3 is TGTGCCAGCAGCGTAGGCTCAGGGGTAGACATTCAGTACTTC. Protein: CASSVGSGVDIQYF.

V and J are TRBV19 and TRBJ1-5; 7 nucleotides line up with TRBD1. CDR3 length equals 15 residues. Germline V gives CDR1 LNHDA, CDR2 SQIVND (reference sequence). Trimming took 4 bases from V and 3 from J; bases not matched to a gene: 6. The CDR3, as DNA: TGTGCCAGTAGTACGTGGACAGGTATCAATCAGCCCCAGCATTTT. Translating it yields CASSTWTGINQPQHF.

V is TRBV5-1 and J is TRBJ2-5, with TRBD1 identical over 9 bases. The CDR3 is 13 residues long. The ends lost 6 bases at V and 5 bases at J; junction bases unmatched: 5. From germline, CDR1 is SGHRS and CDR2 YFSETQ. CDR3 DNA sequence: TGCGCCAGCACGACAGGGGGAGGGGAGACCCAGTACTTC. Amino acid sequence: CASTTGGGETQYF. The variable domain in full, completed from reference TRBV5-1 and TRBJ2-5, reads KAGVTQTPRYLIKTRGQQVTLSCSPISGHRSVSWYQQTPGQGLQFLFEYFSETQRNKGNFPGRFSGRQFSNSRSEMNVSTLELGDSALYLCASTTGGGETQYFGPGTRLLVL.

The V gene is TRBV7-2, the J gene TRBJ2-3; 7 positions match TRBD1. The CDR3 spans 18 residues. J lost 3 bases, V lost 1 base, and 13 bases had no gene match. The germline gives CDR1 SGHTA, CDR2 FQGNSA. The CDR3 is CASSLDSLRDRITDTQYF. DNA for the CDR3: TGTGCCAGCAGCTTAGATTCGCTCCGGGACAGAATAACAGATACGCAGTATTTT.

This chain uses TRBV5-4 with TRBJ2-1; TRBD2 aligns across 8 bases. The V gene end was trimmed by 0 bases and the J gene end by 1 base; junction bases not matched to a gene: 3. The CDR3 runs 16 residues. Germline CDR1 and CDR2: SGHNT and YYREEE (reference sequence). DNA of the CDR3: TGTGCCAGCAGCTTGGAGCGGGGGCCTTCCTACAATGAGCAGTTCTTC. Protein sequence: CASSLERGPSYNEQFF.

This clone showed up just once. This chain uses TRBV15 with TRBJ1-1; D not certain. The CDR3 loop spans 12 amino acids. The V end lost 11 bases, the J end lost 2 bases, and 12 bases lay between the germline ends. Germline V gene data show CDR1 as LNHNV and CDR2 as YYDKDF (reference sequence). CDR3 bases: TGTGCCGCCACCGGGGTCAACACTGAAGCTTTCTTT. Amino acid sequence: CAATGVNTEAFF. The full variable domain, rest sourced from reference TRBV15 and TRBJ1-1, is DAMVIQNPRYQVTQFGKPVTLSCSQTLNHNVMYWYQQKSSQAPKLLFHYYDKDFNNEADTPDNFQSRRPNTSFCFLDIRSPGLGDTAMYLCAATGVNTEAFFGQGTRLTVV.

The rearrangement links TRBV5-1 to TRBJ2-7; D is possibly TRBD1 (5 bases). This CDR3 comprises 14 residues. Germline V gene data show CDR1 as SGHRS and CDR2 as YFSETQ. Trimming took 5 bases from V and 5 from J, leaving 17 bases between them. Here the CDR3 DNA reads TGCGCCAGCAGTCAACCGGGCCCCAGGGACGAGCAGTACTTC. Translated: CASSQPGPRDEQYF.

The sample holds one count of this clone. The rearrangement links TRBV6-5 to TRBJ2-3; TRBD1 is a possible D gene (6 bases). Per germline, CDR1 MNHEY and CDR2 SVGAGI. The CDR3 is 13 residues long. V lost 5 bases, J lost 12 bases, and 18 bases lay in between. CDR3 loop: CASSPQGHLKQYF. The DNA for the CDR3 is TGTGCCAGCAGTCCGCAGGGACACTTAAAACAGTATTTT.

V usage is TRBV6-5 and J usage is TRBJ2-7; maybe TRBD1 (6 bases). This CDR3 contains 11 residues. Trimming removed 10 bases at V and 9 bases at J, with 16 bases between. The germline V gene has CDR1 MNHEY and CDR2 SVGAGI. DNA for the CDR3: TGTGCCACAACGGCAGGGGCCGGGCAGTACTTC. It codes for CATTAGAGQYF.

The V gene is TRBV21-1, the J gene TRBJ2-7; whether TRBD1, the table's D call, matches the DNA was not checked. TRBV21-1 is reported as a pseudogene. This CDR3 has 17 amino acids. The CDR3 is CASRYDWDRRRGYEQYF. DNA of the CDR3: TGTGCCAGCAGATATGACTGGGACAGGCGGAGGGGCTACGAGCAGTACTTC.

The chain has TRBV2 and TRBJ1-6; D not certain. This CDR3 is 15 amino acids long. Germline V lookup: CDR1 SNHLY, CDR2 FYNNEI. The V end lost 7 bases, the J end lost 7 bases, and 17 bases lay between the germline ends. DNA for the CDR3: TGTGCCAGCACCAAACTAATTGATCCGAATTCACCCCTCCACTTT. This encodes CASTKLIDPNSPLHF.

The rearrangement uses TRBV5-1 and TRBJ2-7, with 12 bases aligning to TRBD2. With 4 bases clipped from V and 7 bases from J, the junction kept 9 bases outside the gene matches. Per the germline V gene, CDR1 is SGHRS and CDR2 is YFSETQ. The CDR3 consists of 15 residues. CDR3 loop: CASSNPSGGAEEQYF. Written as DNA, the CDR3 is TGCGCCAGCAGCAACCCTAGCGGGGGGGCGGAAGAGCAGTACTTC.

This clone appeared a single time. This chain joins TRBV24-1 and TRBJ1-4; D possibly corresponds to TRBD1 (5 bases). V was clipped by 3 bases and J by 8 bases, with 6 bases between them. Germline V gene lookup returns CDR1 KGHDR and CDR2 SFDVKD. The CDR3 loop spans 12 amino acids. CDR3 residues: CATSDRGEKLFF. The CDR3 DNA reads as TGTGCCACCAGTGATCGGGGGGAAAAACTGTTTTTT.

The gene calls are TRBV9 and TRBJ2-2; 7 nucleotides match TRBD2. J gave up 2 bases and V 0 bases, and 10 bases lay outside the gene matches. There are 18 residues in the CDR3. Germline lookup yields CDR1 SGDLS and CDR2 YYNGEE. The CDR3 sequence: CASSVGSASGANTGELFF. CDR3 nucleotides: TGTGCCAGCAGCGTAGGATCGGCTAGCGGCGCAAACACCGGGGAGCTGTTTTTT. Full variable domain (rest looked up from reference TRBV9 and TRBJ2-2): DSGVTQTPKHLITATGQRVTLRCSPRSGDLSVYWYQQSLDQGLQFLIQYYNGEERAKGNILERFSAQQFPDLHSELNLSSLELGDSALYFCASSVGSASGANTGELFFGEGSRLTVL.

The V call is TRBV10-3, the J call TRBJ2-1, with 12 nucleotides matching TRBD2. V gave up 8 bases and J gave up 9 bases; unmatched junction bases: 5. Germline CDR1 is ENHRY and CDR2 is SYGVKD. The CDR3 spans 13 residues. CDR3 in DNA: TGTGCCATCTCACTAGCGGGGGGAGGTGAGCAGTTCTTC. This encodes CAISLAGGGEQFF.

The chain combines TRBV5-8 with TRBJ1-6; 7 nucleotides agree with TRBD1. Per the germline V gene, CDR1 is SGHTS and CDR2 is YDEGEE. Unmatched junction bases numbered 5, after V lost 4 bases and J lost 4 bases. The CDR3 length is 15 residues. The CDR3 loop reads CASSPGQAYNSPLHF. The CDR3 DNA reads TGTGCCAGCAGCCCTGGACAGGCTTATAATTCACCCCTCCACTTT. Combining the CDR3 with reference TRBV5-8 and TRBJ1-6 gives the whole variable domain EAGVTQSPTHLIKTRGQQATLRCSPISGHTSVYWYQQALGLGLQFLLWYDEGEERNRGNFPPRFSGRQFPNYSSELNVNALELEDSALYLCASSPGQAYNSPLHFGNGTRLTVT.